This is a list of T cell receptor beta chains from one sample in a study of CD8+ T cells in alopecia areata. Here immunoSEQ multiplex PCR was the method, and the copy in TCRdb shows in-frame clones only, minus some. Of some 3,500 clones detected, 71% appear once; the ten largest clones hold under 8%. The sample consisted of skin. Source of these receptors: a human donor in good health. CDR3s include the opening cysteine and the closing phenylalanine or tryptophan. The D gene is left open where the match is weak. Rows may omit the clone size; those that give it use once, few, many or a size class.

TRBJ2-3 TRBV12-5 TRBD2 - CASGLGWGGQYF TGTGCTAGTGGTTTGGGCTGGGGGGGGCAGTATTTT
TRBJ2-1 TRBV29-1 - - CSVPLPGSNEQFF TGCAGCGTCCCGTTGCCAGGGTCCAATGAGCAGTTCTTC
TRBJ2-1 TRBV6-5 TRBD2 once CASSLRGGPDEQFF TGTGCCAGCTCCCTCCGGGGGGGCCCGGATGAGCAGTTCTTC
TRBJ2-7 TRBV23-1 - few CASSQSYEQYF TGCGCCAGCAGTCAATCGTACGAGCAGTACTTC
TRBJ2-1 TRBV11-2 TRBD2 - CASSFGLAGGLSSYNEQFF TGTGCCAGCAGCTTCGGACTAGCGGGGGGGCTGAGCTCCTACAATGAGCAGTTCTTC
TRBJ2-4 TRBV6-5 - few CASSKNLGQNIQYF TGTGCCAGCAGTAAGAACCTGGGACAAAACATTCAGTACTTC
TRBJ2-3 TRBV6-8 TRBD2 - CASSPGGAWTDTQYF TGTGCCAGCAGTCCCGGGGGGGCATGGACAGATACGCAGTATTTT
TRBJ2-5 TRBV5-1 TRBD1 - CASSLVPGGQETQYF TGCGCCAGCAGCCTTGTTCCAGGGGGCCAAGAGACCCAGTACTTC
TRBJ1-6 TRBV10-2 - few CASSEDGGLSSYNSPLHF TGCGCCAGCAGTGAGGATGGGGGGCTATCCTCCTATAATTCACCCCTCCACTTT
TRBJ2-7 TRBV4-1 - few CASSQAETDYEQYF TGCGCCAGCAGCCAAGCTGAAACCGACTACGAGCAGTACTTC
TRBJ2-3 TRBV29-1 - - CSVVRRAGFTDTQYF TGCAGCGTAGTTCGCCGGGCAGGCTTCACAGATACGCAGTATTTT
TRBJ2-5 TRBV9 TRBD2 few CASSVTSGQETQYF TGTGCCAGCAGCGTTACTAGCGGTCAAGAGACCCAGTACTTC
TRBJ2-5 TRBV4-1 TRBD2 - CASSQDQRGGQETQYF TGCGCCAGCAGCCAAGACCAGCGGGGGGGTCAAGAGACCCAGTACTTC
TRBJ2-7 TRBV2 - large CASSLGVSYEQYF TGTGCCAGCAGTCTGGGGGTTTCCTACGAGCAGTACTTC
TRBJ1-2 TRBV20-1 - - CSATYGYTF TGCAGTGCTACTTATGGCTACACCTTC
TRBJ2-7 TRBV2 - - CASSEASGLGLSYEQYF TGTGCCAGCAGTGAAGCTAGTGGTTTGGGGCTATCCTACGAGCAGTACTTC
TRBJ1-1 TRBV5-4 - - CASSYETATEQDTEAFF TGTGCCAGCAGCTACGAGACAGCTACAGAACAAGACACTGAAGCTTTCTTT
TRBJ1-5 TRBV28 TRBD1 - CASSFARDRMKPQHF TGTGCCAGCAGTTTCGCGCGGGACAGGATGAAGCCCCAGCATTTT
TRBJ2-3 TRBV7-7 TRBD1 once CASSLGGTGGSDTQYF TGTGCCAGCAGCTTAGGGGGGACAGGGGGCAGCGATACGCAGTATTTT
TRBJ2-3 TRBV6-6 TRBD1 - CASSRGQGADTQYF TGTGCCAGCAGCAGAGGACAGGGGGCAGATACGCAGTATTTT
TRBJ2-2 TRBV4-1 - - CASSLRAANTGELFF TGCGCCAGCAGCCTCCGGGCAGCGAACACCGGGGAGCTGTTTTTT
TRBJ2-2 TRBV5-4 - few CASSSGGLYSNTGELFF TGTGCCAGCAGCTCTGGGGGGTTATACTCGAACACCGGGGAGCTGTTTTTT
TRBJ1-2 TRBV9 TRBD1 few CASSAGRGTGQGYTF TGTGCCAGCAGCGCGGGGAGAGGGACAGGGCAAGGCTACACCTTC
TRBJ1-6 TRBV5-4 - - CASSQFLQGSPLHF TGTGCCAGCAGCCAATTTTTACAGGGATCACCCCTCCACTTT
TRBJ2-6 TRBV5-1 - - CASRRAFSGANVLTF TGCGCCAGCAGACGGGCCTTTTCTGGGGCCAACGTCCTGACTTTC
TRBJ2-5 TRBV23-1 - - CASSQSRETQYF TGCGCCAGCAGTCAATCACGAGAGACCCAGTACTTC
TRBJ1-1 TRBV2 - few CASRGVGTNTEAFF TGTGCCAGCAGGGGGGTCGGAACGAACACTGAAGCTTTCTTT
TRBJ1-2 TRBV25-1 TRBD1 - CASSAGQDYGYTF TGTGCCAGCAGTGCGGGACAGGATTATGGCTACACCTTC
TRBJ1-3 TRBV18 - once CASSPDGGNTIYF TGTGCCAGCTCACCCGACGGTGGAAACACCATATATTTT
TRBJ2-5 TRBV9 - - CASNRLGRETQYF TGTGCCAGCAACCGTTTGGGCAGGGAGACCCAGTACTTC
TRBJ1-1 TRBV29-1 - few CSARQRNTEAFF TGCAGCGCAAGACAGAGGAACACTGAAGCTTTCTTT
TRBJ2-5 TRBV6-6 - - CASSYPRETQYF TGTGCCAGCAGTTACCCCAGAGAGACCCAGTACTTC
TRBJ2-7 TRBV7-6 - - CASSLEEGSYEQYF TGTGCCAGCAGCTTAGAGGAAGGTTCCTACGAGCAGTACTTC
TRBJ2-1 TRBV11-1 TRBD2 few CASSLPHGGEQFF TGTGCCAGCAGCTTGCCCCACGGGGGGGAGCAGTTCTTC
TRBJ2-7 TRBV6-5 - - CASSYGGHYEQYF TGTGCCAGCAGTTATGGGGGGCACTACGAGCAGTACTTC
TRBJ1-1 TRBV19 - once CASSIGGGGPEAFF TGTGCCAGTAGTATCGGAGGCGGGGGCCCTGAAGCTTTCTTT
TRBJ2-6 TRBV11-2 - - CASSQSGANVLTF TGTGCCAGCAGCCAATCTGGGGCCAACGTCCTGACTTTC
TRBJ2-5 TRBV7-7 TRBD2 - CASLPSAGGQETQYF TGTGCCAGCTTACCCTCAGCGGGGGGACAAGAGACCCAGTACTTC
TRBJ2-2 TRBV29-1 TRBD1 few CSVGQGRGELFF TGCAGCGTCGGACAGGGGAGAGGGGAGCTGTTTTTT
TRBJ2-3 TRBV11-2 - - CASSLKDTQYF TGTGCCAGCAGCTTAAAAGATACGCAGTATTTT
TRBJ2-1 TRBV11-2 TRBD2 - CASSSSLSGGAFEQFF TGTGCCAGCAGCTCCTCCCTTAGCGGGGGGGCCTTTGAGCAGTTCTTC
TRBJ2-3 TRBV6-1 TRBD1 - CASTPTGAGTDTQYF TGTGCCAGCACCCCGACAGGGGCTGGCACAGATACGCAGTATTTT
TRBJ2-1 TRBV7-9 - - CASSFPFGGGPEDEQFF TGTGCCAGCAGCTTCCCCTTTGGCGGGGGCCCCGAGGATGAGCAGTTCTTC
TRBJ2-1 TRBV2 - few CASSFYNEQFF TGTGCCAGCAGTTTCTACAATGAGCAGTTCTTC
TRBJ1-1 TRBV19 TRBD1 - CASSIVTGARGNTEAFF TGTGCCAGTAGTATAGTCACAGGGGCTAGGGGGAACACTGAAGCTTTCTTT
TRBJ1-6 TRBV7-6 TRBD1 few CASSPGTANSPLHF TGTGCCAGCAGCCCCGGGACAGCGAATTCACCCCTCCACTTT
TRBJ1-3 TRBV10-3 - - CAIRSSSSGNTIYF TGTGCCATCCGAAGTTCTAGCTCTGGAAACACCATATATTTT
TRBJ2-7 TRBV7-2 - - CASSFGGPYEQYF TGTGCCAGCAGCTTTGGCGGGCCCTACGAGCAGTACTTC
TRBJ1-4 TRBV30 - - CAWMQPSREKLFF TGTGCCTGGATGCAACCCTCTCGGGAAAAACTGTTTTTT
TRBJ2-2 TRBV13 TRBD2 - CASSITGGSGELFF TGTGCCAGCAGCATCACGGGGGGGTCCGGGGAGCTGTTTTTT
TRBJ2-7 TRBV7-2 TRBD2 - CASSAGQGGGLYEQYF TGTGCCAGCAGCGCCGGTCAAGGCGGGGGGCTCTACGAGCAGTACTTC
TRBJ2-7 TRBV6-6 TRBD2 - CASSYGWEGEQYF TGTGCCAGCAGTTACGGCTGGGAGGGCGAGCAGTACTTC